This TCR beta chain was identified during a study of CD8 T cells in ankylosing spondylitis. Note on this clonotype: Its antigen is currently unknown.

Study-wide results and caveats: Some motif variants were previously reported in reactive arthritis synovial fluid and blood. Clones tied to disease were said to be significantly enriched in matched ankylosing spondylitis synovial fluid. Made up of under 10 highly homologous variants, a TCR beta motif appeared characteristic of ankylosing spondylitis blood.

Scientists made TCR beta libraries using quantitative 5'-RACE with molecular barcodes. TCRdb re-analysed the 5' RACE reads in MiXCR, keeping a single row per CDR3 protein. Of 400,000 or so distinct CDR3 sequences in the sample, 25% to 30% were seen once. The CDR3 is 12 residues long. Trimming pared 8 bases from V and 4 bases from J, leaving 14 bases between. Germline V CDR1 and CDR2: SQVTM, ANQGSEA. The TCR originated in a male donor with ankylosing spondylitis. The sample was blood, either unsorted or a sorted T cell fraction (not recorded which). The chain links TRBV29-1 to TRBJ2-5; D is ambiguous. CDR3 nucleotide sequence: TGCAGCTTGATGCCCCCGGGAGAGACCCAGTACTTC. Residues: CSLMPPGETQYF.